This T cell receptor beta chain appears in the sequencing data of a study of identical twins. CDR3 length: 18 residues. On this clonotype itself: What it recognizes is unknown. Compared with germline, one end of the junction differs, possibly owing to a read error.

Points from the study as a whole: Donors were not followed over many years; analysis was cross-sectional. Abundant cord blood beta clonotypes carried fewer insertions; memory repertoires showed none.

TCRdb re-called the 5' RACE reads through MiXCR, storing one row per CDR3 protein. The sample consists of under 350,000 distinct CDR3 sequences, roughly 9.8% of them appearing once. This sample was shared with a second study, whose subject was yellow fever vaccine responses in identical twins.

The sequenced material came from CD8+ T cells sorted from blood. This chain links TRBV12-3 or TRBV12-4 with TRBJ2-6, with 7 bases identical to TRBD1. The sequence came from a woman aged 18-29 years in good health. CDR3: CASCLGGEGVSGANVLTF. The DNA for the CDR3 is TGTGCCAGCTGTTTAGGGGGCGAGGGCGTCTCTGGGGCCAACGTCCTGACTTTC.